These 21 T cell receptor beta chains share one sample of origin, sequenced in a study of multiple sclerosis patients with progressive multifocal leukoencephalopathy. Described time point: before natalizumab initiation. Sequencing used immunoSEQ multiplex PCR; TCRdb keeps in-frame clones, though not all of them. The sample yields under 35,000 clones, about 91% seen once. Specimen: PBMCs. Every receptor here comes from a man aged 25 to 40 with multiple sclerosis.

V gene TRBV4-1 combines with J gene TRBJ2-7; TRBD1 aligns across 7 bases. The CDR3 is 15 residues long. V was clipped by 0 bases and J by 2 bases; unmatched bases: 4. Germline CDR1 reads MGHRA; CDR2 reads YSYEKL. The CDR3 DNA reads TGCGCCAGCAGCCAAGACTCCGGACAGGCCTACGAGCAGTACGTC. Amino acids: CASSQDSGQAYEQYV.

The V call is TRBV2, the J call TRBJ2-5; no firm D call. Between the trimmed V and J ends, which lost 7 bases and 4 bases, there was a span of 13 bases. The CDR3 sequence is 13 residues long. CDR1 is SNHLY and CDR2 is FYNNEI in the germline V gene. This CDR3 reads CASTPVSRETQYF. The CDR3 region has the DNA TGTGCCAGCACCCCCGTTTCCCGAGAGACCCAGTACTTC.

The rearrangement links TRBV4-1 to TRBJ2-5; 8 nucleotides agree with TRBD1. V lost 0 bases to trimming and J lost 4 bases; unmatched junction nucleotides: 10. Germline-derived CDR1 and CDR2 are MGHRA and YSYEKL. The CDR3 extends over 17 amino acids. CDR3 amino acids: CASSQELPGQARETQYF. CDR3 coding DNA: TGCGCCAGCAGCCAAGAACTCCCGGGACAGGCGAGAGAGACCCAGTACTTC.

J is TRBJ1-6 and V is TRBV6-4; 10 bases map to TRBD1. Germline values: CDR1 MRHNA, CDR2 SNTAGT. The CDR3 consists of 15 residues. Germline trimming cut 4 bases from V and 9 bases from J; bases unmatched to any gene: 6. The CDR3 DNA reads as TGTGCCAGCAGTGCCGAGACAGGGGGCCGTTCACCCCTCCACTTT. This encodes CASSAETGGRSPLHF.

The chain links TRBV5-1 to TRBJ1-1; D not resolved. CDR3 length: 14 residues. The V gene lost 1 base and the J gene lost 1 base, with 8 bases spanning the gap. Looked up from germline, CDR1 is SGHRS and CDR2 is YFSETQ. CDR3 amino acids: CASSLTAGNTEAFF. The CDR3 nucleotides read TGCGCCAGCAGCTTGACGGCCGGGAACACTGAAGCTTTCTTT.

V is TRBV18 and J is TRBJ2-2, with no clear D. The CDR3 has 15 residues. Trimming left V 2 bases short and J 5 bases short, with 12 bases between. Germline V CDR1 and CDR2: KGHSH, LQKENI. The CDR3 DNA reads TGTGCCAGCTCACCAAGAGTGCCTTTAACCGGGGAGCTGTTTTTT. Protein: CASSPRVPLTGELFF.

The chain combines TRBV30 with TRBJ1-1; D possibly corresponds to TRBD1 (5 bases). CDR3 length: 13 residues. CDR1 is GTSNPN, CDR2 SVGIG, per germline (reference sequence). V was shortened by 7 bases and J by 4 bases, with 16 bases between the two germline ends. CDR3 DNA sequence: TGTGCCTCCATGGGGACGTTTGTCACTGAAGCTTTCTTT. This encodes CASMGTFVTEAFF.

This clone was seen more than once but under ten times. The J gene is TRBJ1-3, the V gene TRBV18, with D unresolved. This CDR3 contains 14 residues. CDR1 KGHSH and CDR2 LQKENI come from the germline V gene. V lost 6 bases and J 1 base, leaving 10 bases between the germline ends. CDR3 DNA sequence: TGTGCCAGCTCCCAGGCAGGATCTGGAAACACCATATATTTT. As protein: CASSQAGSGNTIYF.

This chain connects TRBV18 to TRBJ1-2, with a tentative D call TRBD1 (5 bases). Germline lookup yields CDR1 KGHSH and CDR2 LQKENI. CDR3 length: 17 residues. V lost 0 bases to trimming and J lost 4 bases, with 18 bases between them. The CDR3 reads CASSPPLGGKAIYGYTF. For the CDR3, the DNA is TGTGCCAGCTCACCACCGCTTGGGGGAAAGGCGATCTATGGCTACACCTTC.

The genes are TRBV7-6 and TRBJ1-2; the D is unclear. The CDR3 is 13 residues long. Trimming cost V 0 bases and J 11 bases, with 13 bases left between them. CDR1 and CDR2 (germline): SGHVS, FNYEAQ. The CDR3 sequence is CASSLAWESVYTF. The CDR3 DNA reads TGTGCCAGCAGCTTAGCTTGGGAGTCGGTGTACACCTTC.

The CDR3 here is CASSKRPNQGEKLFF. The CDR3 nucleotides read TGTGCCAGTAGTAAAAGACCCAACCAGGGTGAAAAACTGTTTTTT. The chain has TRBV19 and TRBJ1-4, with D possibly matching TRBD1 (5 bases). This CDR3 spans 15 amino acids. V dropped 4 bases and J dropped 7 bases, with 16 bases sitting between them. Germline V gives CDR1 LNHDA, CDR2 SQIVND (reference sequence).

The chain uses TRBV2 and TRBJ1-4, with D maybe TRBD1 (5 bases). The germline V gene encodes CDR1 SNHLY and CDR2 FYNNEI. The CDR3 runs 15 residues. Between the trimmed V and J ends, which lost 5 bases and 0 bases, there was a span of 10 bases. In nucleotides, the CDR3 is TGTGCCAGCAGTTCTCAGGGAACAACTAATGAAAAACTGTTTTTT. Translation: CASSSQGTTNEKLFF.

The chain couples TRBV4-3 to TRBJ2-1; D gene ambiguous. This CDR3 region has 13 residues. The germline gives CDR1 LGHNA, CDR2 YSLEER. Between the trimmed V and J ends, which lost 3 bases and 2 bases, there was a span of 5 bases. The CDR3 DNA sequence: TGCGCCAGCAGCCAGACTGCCTACAATGAGCAGTTCTTC. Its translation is CASSQTAYNEQFF.

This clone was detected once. CDR3 amino acids: CASTEVAVNTEAFF. Here the CDR3 DNA reads TGTGCCAGCACCGAGGTTGCGGTGAACACTGAAGCTTTCTTT. The rearrangement links TRBV6-6 to TRBJ1-1; no clear D. Deletions cut 7 bases from V and 0 bases from J, with 12 bases between. Germline V CDR1 and CDR2: MNHNY, SVGAGI (reference sequence). The CDR3 has 14 residues.

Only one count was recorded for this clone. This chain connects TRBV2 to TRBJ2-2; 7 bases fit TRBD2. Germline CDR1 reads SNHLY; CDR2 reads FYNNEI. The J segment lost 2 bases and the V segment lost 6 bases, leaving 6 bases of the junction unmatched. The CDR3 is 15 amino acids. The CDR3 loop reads CASRTGGSNTGELFF. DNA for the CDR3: TGTGCCAGCAGGACGGGCGGGAGCAACACCGGGGAGCTGTTTTTT.

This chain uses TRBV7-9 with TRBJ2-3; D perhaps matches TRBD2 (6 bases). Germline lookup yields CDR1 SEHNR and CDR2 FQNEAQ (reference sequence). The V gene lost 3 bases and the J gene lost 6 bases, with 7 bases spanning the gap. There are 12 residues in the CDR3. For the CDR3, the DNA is TGTGCCAGCAGCTTTGGAGGGGATACGCAGTATTTT. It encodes CASSFGGDTQYF.

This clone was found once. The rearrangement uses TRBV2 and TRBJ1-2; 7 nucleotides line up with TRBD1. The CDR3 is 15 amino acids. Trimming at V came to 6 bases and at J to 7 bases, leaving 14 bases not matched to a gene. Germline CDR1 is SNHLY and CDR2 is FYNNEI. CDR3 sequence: CASRILTGPLSGYTF. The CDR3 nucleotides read TGTGCCAGCAGAATTTTGACAGGGCCTTTGTCTGGCTACACCTTC.

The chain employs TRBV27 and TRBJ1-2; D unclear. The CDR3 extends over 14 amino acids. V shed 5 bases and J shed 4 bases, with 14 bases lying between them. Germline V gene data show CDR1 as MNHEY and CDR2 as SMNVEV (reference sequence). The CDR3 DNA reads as TGTGCCAGCAGTCTTCAAGGGCTCGGCTATGGCTACACCTTC. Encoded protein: CASSLQGLGYGYTF.

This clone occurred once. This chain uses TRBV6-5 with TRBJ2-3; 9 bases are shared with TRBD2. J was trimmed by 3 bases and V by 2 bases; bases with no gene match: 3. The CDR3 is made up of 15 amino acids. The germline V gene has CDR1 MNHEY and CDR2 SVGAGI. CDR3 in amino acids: CASSYRGLATDTQYF. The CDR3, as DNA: TGTGCCAGCAGTTACCGTGGACTAGCGACAGATACGCAGTATTTT.

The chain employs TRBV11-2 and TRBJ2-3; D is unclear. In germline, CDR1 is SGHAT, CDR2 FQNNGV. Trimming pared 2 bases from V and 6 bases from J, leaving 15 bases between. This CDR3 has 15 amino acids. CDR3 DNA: TGTGCCAGCAGCTTAATGAGGTCAGGTCCGGATACGCAGTATTTT. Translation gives CASSLMRSGPDTQYF.

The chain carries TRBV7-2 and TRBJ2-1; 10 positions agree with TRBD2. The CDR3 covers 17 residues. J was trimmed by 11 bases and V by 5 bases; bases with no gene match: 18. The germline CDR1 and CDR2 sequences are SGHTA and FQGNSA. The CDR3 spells CASSPVGLAGARRKQFF. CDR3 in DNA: TGTGCCAGCAGCCCTGTGGGGCTAGCGGGAGCCCGAAGGAAGCAGTTCTTC.